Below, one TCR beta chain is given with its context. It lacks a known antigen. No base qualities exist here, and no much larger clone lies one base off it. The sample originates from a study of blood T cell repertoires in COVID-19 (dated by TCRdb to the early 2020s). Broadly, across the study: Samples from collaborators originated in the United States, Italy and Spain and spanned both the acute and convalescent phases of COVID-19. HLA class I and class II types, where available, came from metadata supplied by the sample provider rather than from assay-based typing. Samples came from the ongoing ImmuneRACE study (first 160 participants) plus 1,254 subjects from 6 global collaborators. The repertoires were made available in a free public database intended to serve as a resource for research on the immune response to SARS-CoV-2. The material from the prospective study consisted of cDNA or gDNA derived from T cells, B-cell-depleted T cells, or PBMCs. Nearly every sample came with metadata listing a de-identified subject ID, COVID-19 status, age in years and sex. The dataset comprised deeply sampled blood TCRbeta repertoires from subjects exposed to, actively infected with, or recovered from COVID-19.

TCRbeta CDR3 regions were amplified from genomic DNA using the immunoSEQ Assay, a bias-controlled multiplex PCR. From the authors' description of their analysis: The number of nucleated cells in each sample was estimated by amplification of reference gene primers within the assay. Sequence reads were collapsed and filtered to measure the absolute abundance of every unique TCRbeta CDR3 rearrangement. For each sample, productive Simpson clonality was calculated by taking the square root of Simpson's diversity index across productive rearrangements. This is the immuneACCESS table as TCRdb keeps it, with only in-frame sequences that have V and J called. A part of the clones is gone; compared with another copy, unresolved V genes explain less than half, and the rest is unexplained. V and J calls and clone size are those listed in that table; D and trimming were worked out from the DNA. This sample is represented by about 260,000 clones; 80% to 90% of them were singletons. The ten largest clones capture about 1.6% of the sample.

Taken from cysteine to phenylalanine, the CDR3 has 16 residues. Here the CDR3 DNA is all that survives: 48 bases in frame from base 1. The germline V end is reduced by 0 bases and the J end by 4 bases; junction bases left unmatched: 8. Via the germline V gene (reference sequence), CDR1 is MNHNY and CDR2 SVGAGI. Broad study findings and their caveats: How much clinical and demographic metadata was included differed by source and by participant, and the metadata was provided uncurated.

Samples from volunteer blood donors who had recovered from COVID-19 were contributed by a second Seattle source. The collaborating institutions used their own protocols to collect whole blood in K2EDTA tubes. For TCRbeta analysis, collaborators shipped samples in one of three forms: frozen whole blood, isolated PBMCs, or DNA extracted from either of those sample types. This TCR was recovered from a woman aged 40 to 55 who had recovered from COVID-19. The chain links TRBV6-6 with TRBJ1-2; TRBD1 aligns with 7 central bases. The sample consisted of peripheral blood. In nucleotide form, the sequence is TGTGCCAGCAGTTACTCGAGACCGGGACAGACCTATGGCTACACCTTC. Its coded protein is CASSYSRPGQTYGYTF.